These 13 T cell receptor beta chains were all obtained from the same sample, sequenced in a study of blood T cell repertoires in COVID-19. Assay used: immunoSEQ multiplex PCR; TCRdb lists only in-frame clones, some missing. The top ten hold 2% to 2.5% of the sample, which has around 120,000 clones, over 80% seen once. The sequenced sample consisted of peripheral blood. The receptors stem from a man aged 30-40 years with acute or convalescent COVID-19.

This clone has only a few counts. This chain joins TRBV25-1 and TRBJ1-1, with D possibly TRBD1 on 5 matching bases. Germline CDR1 and CDR2: MGHDK and SYGVNS. Deletions cut 1 base from V and 4 bases from J, with 7 bases between. The CDR3 runs to 13 residues. The CDR3 sequence: CASSEWGGTEAFF. CDR3 DNA sequence: TGTGCCAGCAGTGAATGGGGGGGCACTGAAGCTTTCTTT.

This chain links TRBV14 with TRBJ2-7, with D tentatively TRBD1 (5 bases). V was trimmed by 4 bases and J by 4 bases, leaving 8 bases between them. The germline V gene encodes CDR1 SGHDN and CDR2 FVKESK. This CDR3 spans 12 amino acids. In DNA form, the CDR3 reads TGTGCCAGCAGCCCCCCAGGGTACGAGCAGTACTTC. It yields the protein CASSPPGYEQYF.

J is TRBJ1-3 and V is TRBV4-3; 8 nucleotides line up with TRBD1. With 0 bases clipped from V and 3 bases from J, the junction kept 7 bases outside the gene matches. The germline CDR1 and CDR2 sequences are LGHNA and YSLEER. The CDR3 is 17 amino acids. As DNA, the CDR3 is TGCGCCAGCAGCCAAGATCCCCCAGGGGGCGTTGGAAACACCATATATTTT. It yields the protein CASSQDPPGGVGNTIYF.

The chain joins TRBV27 to TRBJ1-1, with D possibly TRBD1 on 6 matching bases. Germline V gives CDR1 MNHEY, CDR2 SMNVEV (reference sequence). This CDR3 contains 16 residues. Deletions cut 0 bases from V and 0 bases from J, with 11 bases between. The chain's CDR3 is CASSLSRQVLNTEAFF. The CDR3 nucleotides are TGTGCCAGCAGTTTATCCCGACAGGTACTGAACACTGAAGCTTTCTTT.

V usage is TRBV9 and J usage is TRBJ1-6; 7 bases line up with TRBD1. The germline V gene has CDR1 SGDLS and CDR2 YYNGEE. CDR3 length equals 17 residues. Trimming at V came to 0 bases and at J to 7 bases, leaving 10 bases not matched to a gene. The CDR3 sequence: CASSVALETGTNSPLHF. DNA of the CDR3: TGTGCCAGCAGCGTAGCGCTCGAGACAGGGACCAATTCACCCCTCCACTTT.

This clone was seen just once. This sequence joins TRBV3-1 (or the pseudogene TRBV3-2) and TRBJ1-5; 7 bases map to TRBD1. The length of the CDR3 is 14 residues. Trimming at V came to 5 bases and at J to 9 bases, leaving 10 bases not matched to a gene. The germline gives CDR1 LGHDT, CDR2 YNNKEL (reference sequence). CDR3: CASSATGALWPQHF. The CDR3 DNA sequence: TGTGCCAGCAGCGCTACAGGGGCACTTTGGCCCCAGCATTTT.

This clone was found once. V is TRBV5-8 and J is TRBJ2-7; TRBD1 matches 8 bases. Germline CDR1 and CDR2: SGHTS and YDEGEE. J lost 5 bases, V lost 3 bases, and 7 bases had no gene match. This CDR3 spans 14 amino acids. The CDR3 is CASSSSRGRNEQYV. The CDR3 region has the DNA TGTGCCAGCAGCTCGTCCAGGGGGCGTAACGAGCAGTACGTC.

The V gene is TRBV10-3, the J gene TRBJ2-1, with D uncertain. This CDR3 comprises 12 residues. The V gene's germline CDR1 is ENHRY and CDR2 SYGVKD. V was cut by 2 bases and J by 9 bases, with 8 bases left in between. DNA of the CDR3: TGTGCCATCAGTGAGGGGCGCAGTGAGCAGTTCTTC. Encoded protein: CAISEGRSEQFF.

This sequence joins TRBV10-3 and TRBJ2-5; 11 nucleotides line up with TRBD2. V shed 3 bases and J 0 bases; nucleotides not matched to a gene: 3. This CDR3 is built from 16 residues. The germline V gene encodes CDR1 ENHRY and CDR2 SYGVKD. The CDR3 DNA is TGTGCCATCAGTGATTGGACTAGCGGGCACCAAGAGACCCAGTACTTC. Its translation is CAISDWTSGHQETQYF.

The CDR3 loop reads CASSVGEGYGYTF. For the CDR3, the DNA is TGTGCCAGCAGTGTCGGGGAAGGGTATGGCTACACCTTC. The V gene is TRBV2, the J gene TRBJ1-2, with unresolved D. V lost 4 bases and J lost 5, with 11 bases in between. Germline V lookup: CDR1 SNHLY, CDR2 FYNNEI. The CDR3 length is 13 residues. Looking up the rest from reference TRBV2 and TRBJ1-2 gives the full variable domain: EPEVTQTPSHQVTQMGQEVILRCVPISNHLYFYWYRQILGQKVEFLVSFYNNEISEKSEIFDDQFSVERPDGSNFTLKIRSTKLEDSAMYFCASSVGEGYGYTFGSGTRLTVV.

The rearrangement uses TRBV18 and TRBJ2-7; D may be TRBD2 (5 bases). Germline V gene lookup returns CDR1 KGHSH and CDR2 LQKENI. V shed 6 bases and J shed 3 bases, with 9 bases lying between them. This CDR3 is 12 amino acids long. The CDR3 is CASSRDYYEQYF. The CDR3 nucleotides are TGTGCCAGCTCGCGTGACTACTACGAGCAGTACTTC.

The V and J genes are TRBV11-2 and TRBJ2-7, with D possibly TRBD1 on 6 matching bases. Trimming shortened V by 3 bases and J by 0 bases, and 9 bases separated the two germline ends. The CDR3 has 14 residues. Looked up from germline, CDR1 is SGHAT and CDR2 is FQNNGV. CDR3 coding DNA: TGTGCCAGCAGCTTTCTAGGGGGCTCCTACGAGCAGTACTTC. Its translation: CASSFLGGSYEQYF. Based on the CDR3 plus reference TRBV11-2 and TRBJ2-7, the full variable domain is EAGVAQSPRYKIIEKRQSVAFWCNPISGHATLYWYQQILGQGPKLLIQFQNNGVVDDSQLPKDRFSAERLKGVDSTLKIQPAKLEDSAVYLCASSFLGGSYEQYFGPGTRLTVT.

This clone was observed a few times. V is TRBV28 and J is TRBJ1-2; TRBD1 matches 10 bases. CDR1 MDHEN and CDR2 SYDVKM come from the germline V gene. CDR3 size: 14 residues. V trimming: 5 bases; J trimming: 9 bases; junction bases outside the gene matches: 9. In DNA form, the CDR3 reads TGTGCCAGCAGTCCGGTCCGGGACAGGGGTAGCTACACCTTC. This translates into CASSPVRDRGSYTF.